Shown below are 26 T cell receptor beta chains from a single sample sequenced in a study of human T cells and chemical hapten exposure. TCRdb redid the calling of the RACE reads with MiXCR, one entry per CDR3 protein. The sample includes more than 250,000 distinct CDR3 sequences, over 8% of them seen just once. Time point specified: pre-sensitization, week 0. As for treatment: therapeutic diphenylcyclopropenone sensitization with weekly scalp DPC. The source material was whole blood, sampled in connection with sensitization to the hapten diphenylcyclopropenone (DPC). These receptor sequences come from a woman between 35 and 50 years old with alopecia areata. Some clones in this sample may be carry-over from other donors' samples.

This clonotype came up many times. This chain joins TRBV12-3 or TRBV12-4 and TRBJ1-5, with D maybe TRBD1 (6 bases). This CDR3 region has 14 residues. Trimming stripped 1 base from V and 6 bases from J, with 10 bases between. CDR3: CASSLGQARQPQHF. For the CDR3, the DNA is TGTGCCAGCAGTTTAGGACAGGCTCGTCAGCCCCAGCATTTT.

In its sample, this clonotype was seen a few times. J is TRBJ1-1 and V is TRBV28, with 7 bases identical to TRBD1. Germline V CDR1 and CDR2: MDHEN, SYDVKM. V lost 3 bases and J lost 3; bases outside the gene matches: 7. This CDR3 is 15 amino acids long. The CDR3 region is CASSFGQRGHTEAFF. For the CDR3, the DNA is TGTGCCAGCAGTTTTGGTCAGAGGGGGCACACTGAAGCTTTCTTT.

This sequence joins TRBV12-3 or TRBV12-4 and TRBJ2-7, with D perhaps TRBD1 or TRBD2 (7 bases each). Trimming removed 6 bases at V and 0 bases at J, with 15 bases between. The CDR3 loop spans 15 amino acids. The CDR3 DNA sequence: TGTGCCAGCAGCCCAGGGGGGGGCGGCTCCTACGAGCAGTACTTC. Translated, it gives CASSPGGGGSYEQYF.

The gene calls are TRBV9 and TRBJ2-1, with 7 bases lining up with TRBD1. The CDR3 loop spans 16 amino acids. Trimming took 3 bases from V and 0 from J; bases not matched to a gene: 6. The V gene's germline CDR1 is SGDLS and CDR2 YYNGEE. The CDR3 DNA reads TGTGCCAGCAGCGCACGACAGGGATTCTCCTACAATGAGCAGTTCTTC. Its translation is CASSARQGFSYNEQFF.

This clonotype was observed a handful of times. The rearrangement joins TRBV4-2 to TRBJ1-5; D uncertain. The V end lost 0 bases, the J end lost 6 bases, and 12 bases lay between the germline ends. The CDR3 is made up of 15 amino acids. The germline V gene has CDR1 LGHNA and CDR2 YNFKEQ. CDR3 residues: CASSQDQWTSQPQHF. The DNA for the CDR3 is TGTGCCAGCAGCCAAGATCAATGGACTAGTCAGCCCCAGCATTTT.

This clonotype was counted between two and nine times. The rearrangement links TRBV5-4 to TRBJ2-7; D is undetermined. Trimming left V 1 base short and J 3 bases short, with 11 bases between. Germline V gives CDR1 SGHNT, CDR2 YYREEE (reference sequence). This CDR3 is built from 14 residues. This CDR3 is CASSLNGPFYEQYF. The CDR3, as DNA: TGTGCCAGCAGCTTGAACGGGCCCTTCTACGAGCAGTACTTC.

This clonotype was seen at least ten times. The chain links TRBV28 to TRBJ2-5; D is undetermined. The CDR3 is 14 amino acids. V was trimmed by 6 bases and J by 4 bases, leaving 15 bases between them. In germline, CDR1 is MDHEN, CDR2 SYDVKM. CDR3 amino acids: CASSETRPRETQYF. In DNA form, the CDR3 reads TGTGCCAGCAGCGAAACGCGGCCGAGAGAGACCCAGTACTTC.

V usage is TRBV3-1 and J usage is TRBJ2-4; no reliable D call. Germline-derived CDR1 and CDR2 are LGHDT and YNNKEL (reference sequence). The length of the CDR3 is 15 residues. The ends were cut back, 0 bases at V and 2 bases at J, with 8 bases in the middle. The CDR3 is CASSQEFRTKNIQYF. CDR3 sequence (DNA): TGTGCCAGCAGCCAAGAATTCAGGACCAAAAACATTCAGTACTTC.

This clonotype was observed a few times. The rearrangement uses TRBV20-1 and TRBJ2-3; D possibly matches TRBD1 or TRBD2 (5 bases each). The CDR3 length is 12 residues. Trimming removed 3 bases from V and 6 bases from J, with 10 bases in between. Per germline, CDR1 DFQATT and CDR2 SNEGSKA (reference sequence). CDR3 nucleotides: TGCAGTGCTAGGTCGGGACCCGATACGCAGTATTTT. It is translated as CSARSGPDTQYF.

V usage is TRBV5-1 and J usage is TRBJ1-4; D might be TRBD1 (6 bases). V was trimmed by 0 bases and J by 2 bases, leaving 11 bases between them. This CDR3 contains 16 residues. The V gene's germline CDR1 is SGHRS and CDR2 YFSETQ. This CDR3 is CASSLGGQSTNEKLFF. For the CDR3, the DNA is TGCGCCAGCAGCTTGGGAGGACAGTCGACTAATGAAAAACTGTTTTTT. Full variable domain (remainder filled in from reference TRBV5-1 and TRBJ1-4): KAGVTQTPRYLIKTRGQQVTLSCSPISGHRSVSWYQQTPGQGLQFLFEYFSETQRNKGNFPGRFSGRQFSNSRSEMNVSTLELGDSALYLCASSLGGQSTNEKLFFGSGTQLSVL.

This clonotype was found many times. The genes are TRBV12-3 or TRBV12-4 and TRBJ2-2; D unclear. The CDR3 spans 11 residues. Trimming removed 3 bases from V and 6 bases from J, with 2 bases in between. The CDR3 reads CASSFAGELFF. The CDR3 nucleotides read TGTGCCAGCAGTTTCGCCGGGGAGCTGTTTTTT.

The chain has TRBV27 and TRBJ2-1; 7 bases fit TRBD2. The CDR3 is 14 amino acids. Per the germline V gene, CDR1 is MNHEY and CDR2 is SMNVEV (reference sequence). Unmatched junction bases numbered 4, after V lost 3 bases and J lost 5 bases. The CDR3 here is CASSLASGNNEQFF. In nucleotides, the CDR3 is TGTGCCAGCAGTTTGGCTAGCGGAAACAATGAGCAGTTCTTC.

This clonotype was detected only a few times. The CDR3: CASSLDGAYEQYF. CDR3 bases: TGTGCCAGCAGTTTAGACGGTGCCTACGAGCAGTACTTC. V is TRBV12-3 or TRBV12-4 and J is TRBJ2-7, with D unresolved. CDR3 length: 13 residues. V was clipped by 1 base and J by 2 bases, with 6 bases between them.

V usage is TRBV5-6 and J usage is TRBJ2-2; 7 bases map to TRBD2. Looked up from germline, CDR1 is SGHDT and CDR2 is YYEEEE. V dropped 0 bases and J dropped 5; count of bases not matched to a gene: 7. This CDR3 region has 16 residues. DNA of the CDR3: TGTGCCAGCAGCTTGGTCGCGGTTAGCGGGACCGGGGAGCTGTTTTTT. Translation gives CASSLVAVSGTGELFF. The variable domain in full, completed from reference TRBV5-6 and TRBJ2-2, reads DAGVTQSPTHLIKTRGQQVTLRCSPKSGHDTVSWYQQALGQGPQFIFQYYEEEERQRGNFPDRFSGHQFPNYSSELNVNALLLGDSALYLCASSLVAVSGTGELFFGEGSRLTVL.

This clonotype was observed at least ten times. The rearrangement uses TRBV25-1 and TRBJ1-6; D uncertain. This CDR3 region has 13 residues. Deletions cut 3 bases from V and 5 bases from J, with 5 bases between. Looked up from germline, CDR1 is MGHDK and CDR2 is SYGVNS. The DNA for the CDR3 is TGTGCCAGCAGTGAGCCCAATAATTCACCCCTCCACTTT. The encoded protein is CASSEPNNSPLHF.

This clonotype was detected many times. The chain employs TRBV13 and TRBJ2-1, with 10 nucleotides matching TRBD2. CDR3 length: 17 residues. Germline lookup yields CDR1 PRHDT and CDR2 FYEKMQ (reference sequence). Unmatched junction bases numbered 19, after V lost 2 bases and J lost 15 bases. The CDR3, as DNA: TGTGCCAGCAGCTTACTAGGCCGTAGAACTAGCGGGATCGCGTGGTTCTTC. Residues: CASSLLGRRTSGIAWFF.

The chain joins TRBV28 to TRBJ1-1, with 7 positions matching TRBD1. The CDR3 extends over 14 amino acids. Germline assignment: CDR1 MDHEN and CDR2 SYDVKM. With 4 bases clipped from V and 4 bases from J, the junction kept 6 bases outside the gene matches. DNA for the CDR3: TGTGCCAGCAGTTCCCCGACAGGGCCCACTGAAGCTTTCTTT. This gives the protein CASSSPTGPTEAFF. Filled out from reference TRBV28 and TRBJ1-1, the complete variable domain reads DVKVTQSSRYLVKRTGEKVFLECVQDMDHENMFWYRQDPGLGLRLIYFSYDVKMKEKGDIPEGYSVSREKKERFSLILESASTNQTSMYLCASSSPTGPTEAFFGQGTRLTVV.

V usage is TRBV4-1 and J usage is TRBJ2-5; TRBD2 matches 7 bases. With V trimmed by 4 bases and J by 4 bases, 3 bases remained unmatched. Germline lookup yields CDR1 MGHRA and CDR2 YSYEKL. The length of the CDR3 is 13 residues. The CDR3 nucleotides read TGCGCCAGCAGCCGAGGCGGGAGAGAGACCCAGTACTTC. Its protein is CASSRGGRETQYF.

This chain's CDR3 is CSGSGTGYGYTF. The CDR3 DNA reads as TGCAGCGGCTCCGGGACAGGGTATGGCTACACCTTC. The chain recombines TRBV29-1 with TRBJ1-2; TRBD1 aligns across 9 bases. The CDR3 runs 12 residues. J lost 5 bases, V lost 7 bases, and 5 bases had no gene match. Germline V lookup: CDR1 SQVTM, CDR2 ANQGSEA.

This clonotype was observed a few times. The chain joins TRBV12-3 or TRBV12-4 to TRBJ2-2, with 7 bases matching TRBD2. The CDR3 spans 12 residues. After removal of 5 bases from V and 9 bases from J, the junction contained 3 bases not matched to a gene. CDR3 protein: CASSLGGRELFF. For the CDR3, the DNA is TGTGCCAGCAGTCTCGGGGGGAGGGAGCTGTTTTTT.

Written as DNA, the CDR3 is TGTGCCAGCAGCTGGGACGGCAGCTACAATGAGCAGTTCTTC. Its translation is CASSWDGSYNEQFF. The chain carries TRBV7-2 and TRBJ2-1; D assignment may be TRBD1 or TRBD2 (5 bases each). V lost 4 bases, J lost 3 bases, and 10 bases lay in between. Per germline, CDR1 SGHTA and CDR2 FQGNSA. The CDR3 length is 14 residues.

This clonotype was observed at least ten times. The genes are TRBV6-1 and TRBJ2-2; TRBD1 or TRBD2 may be the D gene (5 bases each). Looked up from germline, CDR1 is MNHNS and CDR2 is SASEGT. The length of the CDR3 is 16 residues. V lost 6 bases, J lost 4 bases, and 18 bases lay in between. Here the CDR3 DNA reads TGTGCCAGCAGACCACCGGGACGCAGAGTCACCGGGGAGCTGTTTTTT. Its protein product is CASRPPGRRVTGELFF.

This clonotype occurred a few times. The chain employs TRBV9 and TRBJ2-2; D may correspond to TRBD1 or TRBD2 (5 bases each). Trimming pared 4 bases from V and 6 bases from J, leaving 16 bases between. Germline V gives CDR1 SGDLS, CDR2 YYNGEE. The CDR3 is 15 amino acids. The CDR3 nucleotides read TGTGCCAGCAGCTCCCGAAGGTGGGGGTCCGGGGAGCTGTTTTTT. Translated, it gives CASSSRRWGSGELFF.

This clonotype appeared a few times. The genes are TRBV20-1 and TRBJ2-2, with a possible D match to TRBD1 (7 bases). Germline-derived CDR1 and CDR2 are DFQATT and SNEGSKA (reference sequence). This CDR3 has 15 residues. V was pared by 6 bases and J by 5 bases, with 19 bases between. CDR3 sequence reads: CSARQTGTLTGELFF. DNA of the CDR3: TGCAGTGCACGCCAGACAGGGACTCTAACCGGGGAGCTGTTTTTT.

This clonotype was seen a handful of times. V gene TRBV20-1 combines with J gene TRBJ2-1; TRBD2 matches 7 bases. This CDR3 has 13 amino acids. The germline V gene has CDR1 DFQATT and CDR2 SNEGSKA (reference sequence). V lost 6 bases to trimming and J lost 3 bases; unmatched junction nucleotides: 5. CDR3 sequence reads: CSATSVNYNEQFF. Written as DNA, the CDR3 is TGCAGTGCCACTAGCGTAAACTACAATGAGCAGTTCTTC.

This clonotype has ten or more counts. The chain couples TRBV7-9 to TRBJ1-4, with D perhaps matching TRBD1 (6 bases). The CDR3 has 15 amino acids. Trimming left V 5 bases short and J 8 bases short, with 18 bases between. Germline values: CDR1 SEHNR, CDR2 FQNEAQ (reference sequence). The CDR3 here is CASSRRVGGGEKLFF. The CDR3 DNA follows: TGTGCCAGCAGCCGGCGGGTTGGAGGGGGAGAAAAACTGTTTTTT.